The 7 T cell receptor beta chains listed next were all sequenced from one sample in a study of early T cells in non-severe SARS-CoV-2 infection. TCRdb processed the 5' RACE reads anew with MiXCR; each CDR3 protein has one entry. The repertoire holds about 56,000 distinct CDR3 sequences, with around 12% as singletons. Source material: whole blood. The source is an adult who was a healthcare worker with PCR-confirmed SARS-CoV-2 infection or an uninfected control (not recorded which).

The rearrangement joins TRBV6-1 to TRBJ2-2; 13 nucleotides align to TRBD2. After removal of 4 bases from V and 7 bases from J, the junction contained 12 bases not matched to a gene. The germline V gene encodes CDR1 MNHNS and CDR2 SASEGT. This CDR3 contains 18 residues. The CDR3: CASSGPLTSGRANGELFF. CDR3 DNA sequence: TGTGCCAGCAGTGGACCCCTTACTAGCGGGAGGGCCAACGGGGAGCTGTTTTTT.

This clonotype was counted ten times or more. The chain employs TRBV4-1 and TRBJ1-5; no clear D gene. The CDR3 contains 15 residues. Germline V CDR1 and CDR2: MGHRA, YSYEKL. Trimming stripped 0 bases from V and 1 base from J, with 7 bases between. CDR3 residues: CASSQEGWSNQPQHF. Here the CDR3 DNA reads TGCGCCAGCAGCCAAGAAGGCTGGAGCAATCAGCCCCAGCATTTT.

The V and J genes are TRBV12-3 or TRBV12-4 and TRBJ1-1; 9 nucleotides agree with TRBD1. CDR3 size: 17 residues. V shed 10 bases, J shed 3 bases, and the junction held 18 bases outside the gene matches. For the CDR3, the DNA is TGTGCCACCTCGCTGTTCCGGGGACAGGGCATGCACACTGAAGCTTTCTTT. Translating gives CATSLFRGQGMHTEAFF.

The chain joins TRBV29-1 to TRBJ2-1; tentatively, D is TRBD1 or TRBD2 (5 bases each). V was shortened by 1 base and J by 13 bases, with 11 bases between the two germline ends. This CDR3 is 11 amino acids long. Per germline, CDR1 SQVTM and CDR2 ANQGSEA. Written as DNA, the CDR3 is TGCAGCGTTGAAGGACGGGGACGCCAGTTCTTC. This encodes CSVEGRGRQFF.

This clonotype was observed a few times. The chain combines TRBV12-3 or TRBV12-4 with TRBJ1-2, with TRBD1 as a possible D gene (5 bases). This CDR3 has 13 amino acids. Trimming stripped 6 bases from V and 4 bases from J, with 12 bases between. This CDR3 reads CASSPGTVYGYTF. CDR3 sequence (DNA): TGTGCCAGCAGCCCCGGGACGGTCTATGGCTACACCTTC.

This clonotype occurred many times. The chain carries TRBV18 and TRBJ2-6; D not certain. The ends were cut back, 4 bases at V and 7 bases at J, with 8 bases in the middle. The germline CDR1 and CDR2 sequences are KGHSH and LQKENI. The length of the CDR3 is 13 residues. The CDR3: CASSRDKANVLTF. CDR3 in DNA: TGTGCCAGCTCACGCGACAAAGCCAACGTCCTGACTTTC. The full variable domain, completed using reference TRBV18 and TRBJ2-6, is NAGVMQNPRHLVRRRGQEARLRCSPMKGHSHVYWYRQLPEEGLKFMVYLQKENIIDESGMPKERFSAEFPKEGPSILRIQQVVRGDSAAYFCASSRDKANVLTFGAGSRLTVL.

This clonotype was counted a few times. The gene calls are TRBV6-6 and TRBJ2-3, with D tentatively TRBD1 (6 bases). V gave up 2 bases and J gave up 2 bases, with 14 bases separating them. Per the germline V gene, CDR1 is MNHNY and CDR2 is SVGAGI (reference sequence). This CDR3 is 16 amino acids long. This CDR3 reads CASSYNPGQPTDTQYF. The CDR3, as DNA: TGTGCCAGCAGTTACAATCCGGGACAACCCACAGATACGCAGTATTTT.